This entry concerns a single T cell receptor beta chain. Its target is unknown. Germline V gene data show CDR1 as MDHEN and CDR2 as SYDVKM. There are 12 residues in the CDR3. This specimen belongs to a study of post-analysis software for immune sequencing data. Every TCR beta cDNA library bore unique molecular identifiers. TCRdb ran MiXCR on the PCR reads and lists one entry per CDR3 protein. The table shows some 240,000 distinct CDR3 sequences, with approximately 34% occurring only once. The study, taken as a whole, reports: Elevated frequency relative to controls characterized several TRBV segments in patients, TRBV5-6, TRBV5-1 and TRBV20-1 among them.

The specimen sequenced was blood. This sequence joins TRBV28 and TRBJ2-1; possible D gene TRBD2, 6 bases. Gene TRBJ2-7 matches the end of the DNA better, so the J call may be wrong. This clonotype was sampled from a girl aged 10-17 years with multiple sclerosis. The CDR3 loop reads CASGGSAVEQYF. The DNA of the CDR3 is TGTGCCAGCGGGGGGTCGGCAGTCGAGCAGTACTTC.